A selection of T cell receptor beta chains follows, all from one sample in a study of cytomegalovirus exposure and HLA in healthy donors. TCRdb's copy holds only in-frame clones and misses some; the assay was immunoSEQ multiplex PCR. The table has approximately 290,000 clones, about 80% seen once. The specimen sequenced was PBMCs. All receptors come from a girl aged 2-10 years in good health and CMV-seronegative. CDR3s include the opening cysteine and the closing phenylalanine or tryptophan. D genes are given only for firm matches. The listing skips clone size in some rows; elsewhere it reads once, few, many or a size class.

TRBV7-9,TRBJ1-2,-,-,TGTGCCAGCAGCTCGCGACGGGAAGGCTACACCTTC,CASSSRREGYTF
TRBV6-5,TRBJ2-1,-,-,TGTGCCAGCAGTTACTCCCGCGATGAGCAGTTCTTC,CASSYSRDEQFF
TRBV10-3,TRBJ1-5,-,few,TGTGCCATCAGTGAGTCTGGTGGAGGGGCCCCTAATCAGCCCCAGCATTTT,CAISESGGGAPNQPQHF
TRBV9,TRBJ2-7,-,-,TGTGCCAGCAGCGTAGGAGGGCAGGCTTTATACGAGCAGTACTTC,CASSVGGQALYEQYF
TRBV5-5,TRBJ2-7,TRBD1,-,TGTGCCAGCAGCCCTGGGACAGCTCCCTACGAGCAGTACTTC,CASSPGTAPYEQYF
TRBV28,TRBJ2-5,TRBD1,-,TGTGCCAGCACACTTCGACAGGGAGAGACAGAGACCCAGTACTTC,CASTLRQGETETQYF
TRBV2,TRBJ1-1,TRBD1,-,TGTGCCAGCAGTCCCGGACAGGCGCTCGAAGCTTTCTTT,CASSPGQALEAFF
TRBV6-6,TRBJ2-1,TRBD1,-,TGTGCCAGCAGTAGCCGACCGGGACAGGGGCGAAATGAGCAGTTCTTC,CASSSRPGQGRNEQFF
TRBV7-6,TRBJ2-1,TRBD2,once,TGTGCCAGCAGCTTCATGGGACTAGCGGGGTATGAGCAGTTCTTC,CASSFMGLAGYEQFF
TRBV30,TRBJ2-7,TRBD1,-,TGTGCCTGGAGTGGGACAGGGGGCGAGCAGTACTTC,CAWSGTGGEQYF
TRBV7-8,TRBJ1-2,TRBD1,-,TGTGCCAGCAGCTTGGACAGGGGGTACCCCAACTATGGCTACACCTTC,CASSLDRGYPNYGYTF
TRBV30,TRBJ1-1,-,-,TGTGGTTCCAGGGCTTACACTGAAGCTTTCTTT,CGSRAYTEAFF
TRBV4-1,TRBJ2-7,TRBD1,once,TGCGCCAGCAGCCTCCGGGACAGCTACGAGCAGTACTTC,CASSLRDSYEQYF
TRBV28,TRBJ2-1,TRBD2,once,TGTGCCAGCAGGCGGACTAGCGGGAGAAACAATGAGCAGTTCTTC,CASRRTSGRNNEQFF
TRBV10-3,TRBJ2-3,TRBD2,few,TGTGCCATCAGTTTTATATTGACTAGCGGGAGAGTCACAGATACGCAGTATTTT,CAISFILTSGRVTDTQYF